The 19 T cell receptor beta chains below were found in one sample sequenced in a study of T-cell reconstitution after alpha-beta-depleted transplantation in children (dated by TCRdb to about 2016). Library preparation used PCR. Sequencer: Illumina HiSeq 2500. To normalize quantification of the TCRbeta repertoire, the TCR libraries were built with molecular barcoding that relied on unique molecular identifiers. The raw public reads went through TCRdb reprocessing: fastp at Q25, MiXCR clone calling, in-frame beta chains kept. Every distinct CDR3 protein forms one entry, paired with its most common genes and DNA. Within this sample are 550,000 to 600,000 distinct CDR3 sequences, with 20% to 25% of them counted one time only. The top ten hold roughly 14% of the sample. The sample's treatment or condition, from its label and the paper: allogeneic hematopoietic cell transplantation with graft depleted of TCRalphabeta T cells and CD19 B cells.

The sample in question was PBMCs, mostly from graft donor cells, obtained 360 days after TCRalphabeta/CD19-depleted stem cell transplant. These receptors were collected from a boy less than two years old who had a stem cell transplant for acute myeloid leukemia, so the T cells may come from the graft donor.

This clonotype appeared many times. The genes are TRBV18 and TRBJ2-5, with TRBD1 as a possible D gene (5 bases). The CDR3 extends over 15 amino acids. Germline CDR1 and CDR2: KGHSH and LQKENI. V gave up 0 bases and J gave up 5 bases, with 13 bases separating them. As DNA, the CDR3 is TGTGCCAGCTCACCACCGTTAGGGGATTGGGAGACCCAGTACTTC. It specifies CASSPPLGDWETQYF. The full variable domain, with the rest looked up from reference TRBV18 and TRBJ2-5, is NAGVMQNPRHLVRRRGQEARLRCSPMKGHSHVYWYRQLPEEGLKFMVYLQKENIIDESGMPKERFSAEFPKEGPSILRIQQVVRGDSAAYFCASSPPLGDWETQYFGPGTRLLVL.

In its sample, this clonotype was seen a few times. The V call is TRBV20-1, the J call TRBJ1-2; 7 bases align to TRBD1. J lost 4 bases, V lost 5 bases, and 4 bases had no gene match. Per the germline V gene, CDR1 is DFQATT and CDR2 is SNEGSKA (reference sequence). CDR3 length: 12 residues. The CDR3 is CSAAGQLYGYTF. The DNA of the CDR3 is TGCAGTGCTGCGGGACAGCTCTATGGCTACACCTTC.

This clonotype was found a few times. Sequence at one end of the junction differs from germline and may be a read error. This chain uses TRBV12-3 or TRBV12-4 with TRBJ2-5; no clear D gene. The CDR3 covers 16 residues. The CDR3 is CASSLGRAAVGQTQYF. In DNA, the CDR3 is TGTGCCAGCAGCTTAGGACGGGCCGCGGTAGGGCAGACCCAGTACTTC.

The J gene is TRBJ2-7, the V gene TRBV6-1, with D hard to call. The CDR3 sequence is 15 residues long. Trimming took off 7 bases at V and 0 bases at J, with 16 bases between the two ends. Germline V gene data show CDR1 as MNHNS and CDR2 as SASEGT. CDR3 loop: CASNSPAESSYEQYF. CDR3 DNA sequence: TGTGCCAGCAACAGCCCTGCGGAGTCCTCCTACGAGCAGTACTTC.

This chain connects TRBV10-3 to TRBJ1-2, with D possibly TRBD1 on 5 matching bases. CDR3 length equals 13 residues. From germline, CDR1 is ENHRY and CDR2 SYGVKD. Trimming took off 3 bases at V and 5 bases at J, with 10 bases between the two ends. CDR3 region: CAISDPEGYGYTF. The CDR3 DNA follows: TGTGCCATCAGTGACCCCGAGGGGTATGGCTACACCTTC.

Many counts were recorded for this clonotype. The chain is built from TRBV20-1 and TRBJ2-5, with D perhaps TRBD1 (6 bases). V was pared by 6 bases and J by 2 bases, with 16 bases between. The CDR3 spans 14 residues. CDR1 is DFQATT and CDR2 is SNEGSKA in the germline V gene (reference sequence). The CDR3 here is CSANNRAIQETQYF. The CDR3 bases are TGCAGTGCAAACAACAGGGCAATACAAGAGACCCAGTACTTC.

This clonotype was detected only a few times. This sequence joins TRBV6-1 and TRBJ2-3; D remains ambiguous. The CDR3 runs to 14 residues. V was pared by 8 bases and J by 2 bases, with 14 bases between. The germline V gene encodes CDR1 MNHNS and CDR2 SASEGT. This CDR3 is CASAGPASTDTQYF. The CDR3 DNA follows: TGTGCCAGCGCAGGACCTGCCTCCACAGATACGCAGTATTTT.

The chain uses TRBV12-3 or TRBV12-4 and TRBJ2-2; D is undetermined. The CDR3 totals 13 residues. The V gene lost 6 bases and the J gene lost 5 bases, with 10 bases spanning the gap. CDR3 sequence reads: CASSLLRTGELFF. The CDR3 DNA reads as TGTGCCAGCAGCTTGCTACGGACCGGGGAGCTGTTTTTT.

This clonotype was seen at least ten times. The CDR3 DNA follows: TGTGCCAGCAGCTTAGGGCGTTGGGGACCGACTCCTAGCACAGATACGCAGTATTTT. Translated, it gives CASSLGRWGPTPSTDTQYF. V is TRBV7-2 and J is TRBJ2-3; D possibly matches TRBD1 or TRBD2 (5 bases each). V dropped 1 base and J dropped 0 bases, with 20 bases sitting between them. CDR3 length: 19 residues. The germline V gene encodes CDR1 SGHTA and CDR2 FQGNSA.

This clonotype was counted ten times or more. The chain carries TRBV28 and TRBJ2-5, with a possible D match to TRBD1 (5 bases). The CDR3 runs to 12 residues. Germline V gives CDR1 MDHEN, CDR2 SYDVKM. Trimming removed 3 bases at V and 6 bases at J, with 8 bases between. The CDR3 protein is CASSLGLKTQYF. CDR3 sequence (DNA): TGTGCCAGCAGTTTGGGGCTAAAGACCCAGTACTTC. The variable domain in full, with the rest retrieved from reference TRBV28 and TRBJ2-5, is DVKVTQSSRYLVKRTGEKVFLECVQDMDHENMFWYRQDPGLGLRLIYFSYDVKMKEKGDIPEGYSVSREKKERFSLILESASTNQTSMYLCASSLGLKTQYFGPGTRLLVL.

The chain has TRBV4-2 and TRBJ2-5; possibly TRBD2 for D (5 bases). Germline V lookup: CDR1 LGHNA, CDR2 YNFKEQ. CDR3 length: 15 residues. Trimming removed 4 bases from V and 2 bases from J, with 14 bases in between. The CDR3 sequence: CASSPGLGGQETQYF. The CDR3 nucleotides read TGTGCCAGCAGCCCAGGACTCGGTGGGCAAGAGACCCAGTACTTC.

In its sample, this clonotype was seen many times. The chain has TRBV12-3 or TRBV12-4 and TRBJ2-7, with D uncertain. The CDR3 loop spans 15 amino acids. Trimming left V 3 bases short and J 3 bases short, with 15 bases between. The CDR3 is CASSFRRPKDYEQYF. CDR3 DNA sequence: TGTGCCAGCAGTTTTCGCAGACCAAAGGACTACGAGCAGTACTTC.

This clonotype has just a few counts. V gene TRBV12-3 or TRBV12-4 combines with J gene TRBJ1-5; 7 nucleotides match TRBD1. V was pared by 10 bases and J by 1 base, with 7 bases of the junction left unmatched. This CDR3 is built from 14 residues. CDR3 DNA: TGTGCCAACCAACAGGGGAGAAGCAATCAGCCCCAGCATTTT. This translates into CANQQGRSNQPQHF.

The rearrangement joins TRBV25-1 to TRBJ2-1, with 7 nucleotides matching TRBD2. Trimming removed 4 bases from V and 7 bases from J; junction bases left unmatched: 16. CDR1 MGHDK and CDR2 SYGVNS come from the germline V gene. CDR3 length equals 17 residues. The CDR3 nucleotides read TGTGCCAGCAGTGGCCGTCTGCGACTGGGAGGGACTAATGAGCAGTTCTTC. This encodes CASSGRLRLGGTNEQFF.

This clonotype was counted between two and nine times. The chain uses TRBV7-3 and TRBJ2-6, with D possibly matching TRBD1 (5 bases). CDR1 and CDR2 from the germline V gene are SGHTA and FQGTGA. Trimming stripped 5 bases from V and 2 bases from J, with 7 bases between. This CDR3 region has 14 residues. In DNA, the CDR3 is TGTGCCAGCAGCCCAGGGCCTGGGGCCAACGTCCTGACTTTC. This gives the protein CASSPGPGANVLTF.

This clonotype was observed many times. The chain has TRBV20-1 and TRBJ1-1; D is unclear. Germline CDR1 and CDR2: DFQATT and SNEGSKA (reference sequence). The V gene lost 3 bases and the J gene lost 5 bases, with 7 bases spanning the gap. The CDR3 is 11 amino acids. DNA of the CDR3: TGCAGTGCTAGCGGAGTTACTGAAGCTTTCTTT. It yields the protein CSASGVTEAFF.

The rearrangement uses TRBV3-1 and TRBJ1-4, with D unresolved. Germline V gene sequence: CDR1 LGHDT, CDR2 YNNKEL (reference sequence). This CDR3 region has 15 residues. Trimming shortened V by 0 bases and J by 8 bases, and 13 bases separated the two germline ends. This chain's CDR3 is CASSQDPARKEKLFF. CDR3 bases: TGTGCCAGCAGCCAAGACCCCGCAAGGAAGGAAAAACTGTTTTTT.

CDR3 in DNA: TGTGCCAGCAGCTACCCCGGGCTAGCCCACGAGCAGTACTTC. Translated, it gives CASSYPGLAHEQYF. V gene TRBV5-4 combines with J gene TRBJ2-7; TRBD2 might be the D (5 bases). Germline V gene lookup returns CDR1 SGHNT and CDR2 YYREEE (reference sequence). The V end lost 3 bases, the J end lost 5 bases, and 15 bases lay between the germline ends. This CDR3 spans 14 amino acids. Using reference TRBV5-4 and TRBJ2-7 for the parts outside the CDR3, the full variable domain is ETGVTQSPTHLIKTRGQQVTLRCSSQSGHNTVSWYQQALGQGPQFIFQYYREEENGRGNFPPRFSGLQFPNYSSELNVNALELDDSALYLCASSYPGLAHEQYFGPGTRLTVT.

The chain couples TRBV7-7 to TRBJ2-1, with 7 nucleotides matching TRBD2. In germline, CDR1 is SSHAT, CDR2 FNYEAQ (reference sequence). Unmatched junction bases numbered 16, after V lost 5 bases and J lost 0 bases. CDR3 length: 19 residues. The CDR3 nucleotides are TGTGCCAGCAGCCCGCTTGCGGGGGTCCCGCGTCTCTCCTACAATGAGCAGTTCTTC. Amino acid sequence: CASSPLAGVPRLSYNEQFF.